The source of this T cell receptor beta chain is a study of T cell repertoires in cytomegalovirus infection. Study at large: Public TCR beta signatures marked donors with CMV infection and the matching HLA. Study-wide points: Predominance within the ex vivo response was attributable to HLA-C-restricted CMV-specific TCR beta clonotypes. Cumulative public TCR beta family frequency identified carriers of CMV plus the relevant HLA.

V was pared by 1 base and J by 5 bases, with 4 bases of the junction left unmatched. The CDR3 is 14 amino acids. Germline-derived CDR1 and CDR2 are MNHEY and SMNVEV (reference sequence). On this clonotype itself: The antigen is not known.

MiXCR, run by TCRdb on the reads, gives a single entry per CDR3 protein. The sample holds about 920,000 distinct CDR3 sequences; roughly 30% are singletons and the top ten take 11% to 15%. The chain joins TRBV27 to TRBJ2-5, with 7 bases identical to TRBD2. The TCR was taken from a human donor in good health (CMV status not recorded). Some clones in this sample may be carry-over from other donors' samples. Sequenced here: cultured CD8+ T cells from PBMCs, sampled from culture after CMV antigen stimulation. DNA for the CDR3: TGTGCCAGCAGTTTATATGGTAGCGGGGAGACCCAGTACTTC. Protein product: CASSLYGSGETQYF.